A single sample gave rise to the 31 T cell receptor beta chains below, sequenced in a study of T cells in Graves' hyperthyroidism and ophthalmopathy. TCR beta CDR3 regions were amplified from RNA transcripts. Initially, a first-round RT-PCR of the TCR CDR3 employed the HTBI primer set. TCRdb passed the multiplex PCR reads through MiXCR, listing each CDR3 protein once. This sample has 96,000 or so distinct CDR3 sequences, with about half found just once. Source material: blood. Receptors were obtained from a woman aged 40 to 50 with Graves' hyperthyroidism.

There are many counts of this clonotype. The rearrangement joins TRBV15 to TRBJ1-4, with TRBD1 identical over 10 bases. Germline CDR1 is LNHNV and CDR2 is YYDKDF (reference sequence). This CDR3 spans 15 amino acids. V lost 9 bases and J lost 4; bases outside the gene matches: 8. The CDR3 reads CATTSGQGGNEKLFF. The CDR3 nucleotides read TGTGCCACTACCTCTGGACAGGGGGGTAATGAAAAACTGTTTTTT.

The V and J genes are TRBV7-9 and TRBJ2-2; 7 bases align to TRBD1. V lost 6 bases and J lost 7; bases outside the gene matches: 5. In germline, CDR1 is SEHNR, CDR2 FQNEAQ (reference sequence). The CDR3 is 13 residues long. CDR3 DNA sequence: TGTGCCAGCAGGGAACAGGGGCACGGGGAGCTGTTTTTT. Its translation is CASREQGHGELFF.

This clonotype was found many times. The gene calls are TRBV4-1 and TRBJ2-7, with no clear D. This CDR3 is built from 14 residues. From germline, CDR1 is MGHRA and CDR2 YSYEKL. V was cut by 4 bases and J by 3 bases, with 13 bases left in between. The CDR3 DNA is TGCGCCAGCAGCCCGCGGACGCCGGACTACGAGCAGTACTTC. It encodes CASSPRTPDYEQYF.

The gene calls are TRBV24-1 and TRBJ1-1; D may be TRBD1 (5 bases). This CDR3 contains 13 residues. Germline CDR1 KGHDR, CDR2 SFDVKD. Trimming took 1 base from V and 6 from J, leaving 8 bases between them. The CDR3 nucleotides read TGTGCCACCAGTGATTTTCGGGGGGCTGAAGCTTTCTTT. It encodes CATSDFRGAEAFF.

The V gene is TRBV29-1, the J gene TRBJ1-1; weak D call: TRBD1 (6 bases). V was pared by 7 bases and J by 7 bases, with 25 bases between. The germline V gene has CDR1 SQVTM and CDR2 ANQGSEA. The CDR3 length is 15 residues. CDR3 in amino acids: CSGLTGGAQTGEAFF. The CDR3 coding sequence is TGCAGCGGCCTGACCGGGGGGGCTCAAACGGGTGAAGCTTTCTTT.

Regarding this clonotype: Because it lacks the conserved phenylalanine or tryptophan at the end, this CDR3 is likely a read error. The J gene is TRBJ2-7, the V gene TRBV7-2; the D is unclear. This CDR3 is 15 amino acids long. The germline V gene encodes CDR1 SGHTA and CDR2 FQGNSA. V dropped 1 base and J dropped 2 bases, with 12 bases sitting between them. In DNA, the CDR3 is TGTGCCAGCAGCTTAGGCGGCAAAGAAACCTACGAGCAGTACTTA. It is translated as CASSLGGKETYEQYL.

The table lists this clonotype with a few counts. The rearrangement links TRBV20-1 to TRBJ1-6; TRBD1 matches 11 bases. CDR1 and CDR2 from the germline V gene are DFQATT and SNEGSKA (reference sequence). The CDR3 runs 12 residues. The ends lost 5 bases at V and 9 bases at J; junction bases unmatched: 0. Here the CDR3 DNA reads TGCAGTGCTGGGACAGGGGGTTCACCCCTCCACTTT. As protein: CSAGTGGSPLHF.

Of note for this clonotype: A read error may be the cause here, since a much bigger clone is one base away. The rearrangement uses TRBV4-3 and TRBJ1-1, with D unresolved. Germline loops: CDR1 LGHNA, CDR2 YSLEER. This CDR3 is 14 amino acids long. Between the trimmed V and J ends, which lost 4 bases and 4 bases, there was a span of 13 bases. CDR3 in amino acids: CASSLRTESTEAFF. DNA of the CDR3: TGCGCCAGCAGCCTTAGGACGGAGAGCACTGAAGCTTTCTTT.

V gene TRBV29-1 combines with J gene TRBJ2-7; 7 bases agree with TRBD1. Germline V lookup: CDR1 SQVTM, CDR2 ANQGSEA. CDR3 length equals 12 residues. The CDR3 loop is CSTGEPSYEQYF. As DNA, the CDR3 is TGCAGTACAGGGGAGCCCTCCTACGAGCAGTACTTC.

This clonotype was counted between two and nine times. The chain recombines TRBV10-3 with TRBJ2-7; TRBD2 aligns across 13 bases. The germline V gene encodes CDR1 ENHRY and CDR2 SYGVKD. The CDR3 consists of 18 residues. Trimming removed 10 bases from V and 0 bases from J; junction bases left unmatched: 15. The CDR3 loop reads CASSPLGLAGAHSYEQYF. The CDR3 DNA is TGTGCCAGCAGCCCCCTCGGACTAGCGGGAGCCCACTCCTACGAGCAGTACTTC.

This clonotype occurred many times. CDR3: CSARGTHNQPQHF. In DNA, the CDR3 is TGCAGTGCTAGAGGGACGCACAATCAGCCCCAGCATTTT. J is TRBJ1-5 and V is TRBV20-1; no clear D gene. Germline loops: CDR1 DFQATT, CDR2 SNEGSKA (reference sequence). The CDR3 has 13 amino acids. The V end lost 1 base, the J end lost 3 bases, and 7 bases lay between the germline ends.

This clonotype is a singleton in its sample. The CDR3 reads CASEVNPNEKLFF. The CDR3 coding sequence is TGTGCCAGTGAAGTTAACCCTAATGAAAAACTGTTTTTT. The chain combines TRBV19 with TRBJ1-4, with no clear D. V lost 8 bases and J lost 3, with 10 bases in between. Germline CDR1 LNHDA, CDR2 SQIVND (reference sequence). The CDR3 is 13 residues long.

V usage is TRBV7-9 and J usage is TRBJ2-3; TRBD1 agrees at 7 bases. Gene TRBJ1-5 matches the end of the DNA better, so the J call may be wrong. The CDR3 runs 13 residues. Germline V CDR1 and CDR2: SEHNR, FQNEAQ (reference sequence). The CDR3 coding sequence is TGTGCCAGCAGCCCGACAGGGTTTTTTACGCAGCATTTT. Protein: CASSPTGFFTQHF.

The CDR3 DNA is TGTGCCAGTAGTAGGGCGCAGCGGAGCACAGATACGCAGTATTTT. Translation gives CASSRAQRSTDTQYF. The rearrangement joins TRBV19 to TRBJ2-3, with TRBD2 as a possible D gene (5 bases). This CDR3 has 15 amino acids. CDR1 is LNHDA and CDR2 is SQIVND in the germline V gene (reference sequence). Trimming pared 4 bases from V and 0 bases from J, leaving 11 bases between.

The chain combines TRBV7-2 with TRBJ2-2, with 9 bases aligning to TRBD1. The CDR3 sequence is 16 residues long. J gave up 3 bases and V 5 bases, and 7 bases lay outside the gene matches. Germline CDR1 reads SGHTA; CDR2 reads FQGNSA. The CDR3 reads CASSEQGARYTGELFF. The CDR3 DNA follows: TGTGCCAGCAGCGAACAGGGGGCTCGGTACACCGGGGAGCTGTTTTTT.

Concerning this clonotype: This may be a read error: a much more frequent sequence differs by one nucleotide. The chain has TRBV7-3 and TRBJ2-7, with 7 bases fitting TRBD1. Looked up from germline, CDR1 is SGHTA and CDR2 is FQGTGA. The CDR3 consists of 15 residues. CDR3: CASSLVGRGYYGQYF. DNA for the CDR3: TGTGCCAGCAGCTTAGTGGGCAGGGGGTACTACGGGCAGTACTTC.

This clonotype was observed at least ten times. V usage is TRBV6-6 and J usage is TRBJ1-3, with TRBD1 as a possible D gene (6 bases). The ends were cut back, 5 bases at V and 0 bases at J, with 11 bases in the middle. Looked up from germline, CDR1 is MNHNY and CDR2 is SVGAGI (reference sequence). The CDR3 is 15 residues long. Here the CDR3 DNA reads TGTGCCAGCAGTGCACAGGGACCCTCTGGAAACACCATATATTTT. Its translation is CASSAQGPSGNTIYF.

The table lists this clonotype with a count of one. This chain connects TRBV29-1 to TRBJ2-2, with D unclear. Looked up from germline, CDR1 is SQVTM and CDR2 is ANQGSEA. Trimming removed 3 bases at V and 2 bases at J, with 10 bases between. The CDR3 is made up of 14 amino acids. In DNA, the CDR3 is TGCAGCGTTGAGCGCCAGGACAACACCGGGGAGCTGTTTTTT. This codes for CSVERQDNTGELFF.

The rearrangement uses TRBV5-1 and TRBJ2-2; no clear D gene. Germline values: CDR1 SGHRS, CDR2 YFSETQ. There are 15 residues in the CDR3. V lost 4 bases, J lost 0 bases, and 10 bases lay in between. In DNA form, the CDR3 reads TGCGCCAGCAGCCGCATTATGGCGAACACCGGGGAGCTGTTTTTT. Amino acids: CASSRIMANTGELFF.

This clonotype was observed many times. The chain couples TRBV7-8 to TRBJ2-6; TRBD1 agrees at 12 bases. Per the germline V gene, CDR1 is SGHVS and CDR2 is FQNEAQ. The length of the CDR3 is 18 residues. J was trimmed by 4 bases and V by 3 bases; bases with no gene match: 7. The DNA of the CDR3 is TGTGCCAGCAGCTTTAGCTGGGACAGGGGGCGAGGGGCCAACGTCCTGACTTTC. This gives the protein CASSFSWDRGRGANVLTF. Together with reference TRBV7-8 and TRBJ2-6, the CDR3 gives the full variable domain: GAGVSQSPRYKVAKRGQDVALRCDPISGHVSLFWYQQALGQGPEFLTYFQNEAQLDKSGLPSDRFFAERPEGSVSTLKIQRTQQEDSAVYLCASSFSWDRGRGANVLTFGAGSRLTVL.

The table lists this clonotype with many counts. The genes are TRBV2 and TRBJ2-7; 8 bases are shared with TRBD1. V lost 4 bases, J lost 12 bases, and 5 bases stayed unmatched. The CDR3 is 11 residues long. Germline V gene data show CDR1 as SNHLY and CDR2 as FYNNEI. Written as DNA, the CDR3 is TGTGCCAGCAGTGCGGACAGGGATCCGTACTTC. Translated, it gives CASSADRDPYF.

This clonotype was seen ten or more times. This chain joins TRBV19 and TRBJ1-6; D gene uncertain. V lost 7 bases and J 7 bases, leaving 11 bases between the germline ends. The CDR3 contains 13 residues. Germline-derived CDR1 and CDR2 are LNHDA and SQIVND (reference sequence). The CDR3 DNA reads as TGTGCCAGTACGGAGTTTAAAAATTCACCCCTCCACTTT. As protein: CASTEFKNSPLHF.

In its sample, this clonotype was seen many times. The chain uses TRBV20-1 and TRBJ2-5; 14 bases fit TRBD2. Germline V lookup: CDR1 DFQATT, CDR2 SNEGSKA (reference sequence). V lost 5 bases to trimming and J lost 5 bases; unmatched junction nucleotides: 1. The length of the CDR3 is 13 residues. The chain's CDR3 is CSAGTSGSETQYF. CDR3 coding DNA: TGCAGTGCTGGGACTAGCGGGAGTGAGACCCAGTACTTC.

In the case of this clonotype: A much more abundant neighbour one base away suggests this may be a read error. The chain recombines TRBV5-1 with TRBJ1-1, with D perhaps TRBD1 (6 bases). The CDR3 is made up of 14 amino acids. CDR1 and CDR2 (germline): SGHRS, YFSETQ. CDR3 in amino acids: CASSMGGRVTAAFF. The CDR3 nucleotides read TGCGCCAGCAGCATGGGGGGCAGGGTTACTGCAGCTTTCTTT.

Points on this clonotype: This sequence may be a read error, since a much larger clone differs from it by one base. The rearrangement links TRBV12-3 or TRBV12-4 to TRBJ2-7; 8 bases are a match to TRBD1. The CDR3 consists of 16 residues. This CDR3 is CASTEGFRDRKNEQCF. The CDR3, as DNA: TGTGCCAGCACCGAGGGGTTCCGGGACAGGAAGAACGAGCAGTGCTTC.

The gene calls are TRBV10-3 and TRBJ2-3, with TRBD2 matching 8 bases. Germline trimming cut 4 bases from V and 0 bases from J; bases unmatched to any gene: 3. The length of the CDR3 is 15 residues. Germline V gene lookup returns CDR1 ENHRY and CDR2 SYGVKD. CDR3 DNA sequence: TGTGCCATCAGTGTCCCTAGCGGGAGCACAGATACGCAGTATTTT. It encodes CAISVPSGSTDTQYF.

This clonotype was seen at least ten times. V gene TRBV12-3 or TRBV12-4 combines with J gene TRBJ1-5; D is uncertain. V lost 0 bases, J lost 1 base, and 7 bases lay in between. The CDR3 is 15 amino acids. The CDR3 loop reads CASSLAIGSNQPQHF. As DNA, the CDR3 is TGTGCCAGCAGTTTAGCGATAGGGAGCAATCAGCCCCAGCATTTT.

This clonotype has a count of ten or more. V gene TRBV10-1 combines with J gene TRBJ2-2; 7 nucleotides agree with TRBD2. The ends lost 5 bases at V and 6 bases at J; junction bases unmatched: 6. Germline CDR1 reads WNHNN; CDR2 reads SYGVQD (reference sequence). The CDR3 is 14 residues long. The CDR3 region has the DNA TGCGCCAGCAGTATCGCGGGAGTGTCCGGGGAGCTGTTTTTT. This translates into CASSIAGVSGELFF.

The CDR3 nucleotides read TGTGCCAGCAGCCGGACGCAGGCAGAAGAGACCCAGTACTTC. The encoded protein is CASSRTQAEETQYF. The chain employs TRBV7-2 and TRBJ2-5; no definite D call. This CDR3 is 14 amino acids long. Germline loops: CDR1 SGHTA, CDR2 FQGNSA. V was clipped by 5 bases and J by 3 bases, with 13 bases between them.

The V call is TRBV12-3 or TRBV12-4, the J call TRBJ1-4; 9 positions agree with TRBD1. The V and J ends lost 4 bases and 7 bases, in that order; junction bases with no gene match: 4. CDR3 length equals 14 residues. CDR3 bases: TGTGCCAGCAGTTCCGGGACAGGGTCTGAAAAACTGTTTTTT. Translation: CASSSGTGSEKLFF.

CDR3 DNA: TGTGCCAGCAATACGGCAGGGGCCTATGGCTACACCTTC. This codes for CASNTAGAYGYTF. This chain connects TRBV25-1 to TRBJ1-2; TRBD1 is a possible D gene (6 bases). CDR1 and CDR2 from the germline V gene are MGHDK and SYGVNS. The length of the CDR3 is 13 residues. The V end was cut by 7 bases, the J end by 4 bases, with 13 bases between.